The T cell receptor (beta chain) under discussion was sequenced for a study of T cell repertoires in aging, cancer and after chemotherapy. Across the study: Six age groups, ranging from 30 or younger to 70 or older, included the donors. Repeat sampling of healthy donors over several months to years showed clear clonal overlap. Study-wide points: Compared with age-matched healthy donors, untreated hematological or solid cancer patients showed higher blood TCR clonality.

V dropped 5 bases and J dropped 7 bases, with 18 bases sitting between them. The length of the CDR3 is 15 residues. Amplification of TCR beta used genomic DNA extracted from peripheral blood. Rearranged V-D-J TRB sequences were amplified with a mixed TRB-A/B primer pool. TCRdb ran MiXCR on the multiplex PCR reads and lists one entry per CDR3 protein. The sample has 9,500 or so distinct CDR3 sequences; around a third are singletons. This clonotype has a handful of counts. What it recognizes is unknown. The receptor's source is a human donor in good health. The chain recombines TRBV12-3 or TRBV12-4 with TRBJ2-1; D might be TRBD2 (6 bases). The sequenced material came from blood. The CDR3 is CASSTELAASNEQFF. The CDR3 DNA is TGTGCCAGCAGTACCGAACTAGCAGCGTCAAATGAGCAGTTCTTC.